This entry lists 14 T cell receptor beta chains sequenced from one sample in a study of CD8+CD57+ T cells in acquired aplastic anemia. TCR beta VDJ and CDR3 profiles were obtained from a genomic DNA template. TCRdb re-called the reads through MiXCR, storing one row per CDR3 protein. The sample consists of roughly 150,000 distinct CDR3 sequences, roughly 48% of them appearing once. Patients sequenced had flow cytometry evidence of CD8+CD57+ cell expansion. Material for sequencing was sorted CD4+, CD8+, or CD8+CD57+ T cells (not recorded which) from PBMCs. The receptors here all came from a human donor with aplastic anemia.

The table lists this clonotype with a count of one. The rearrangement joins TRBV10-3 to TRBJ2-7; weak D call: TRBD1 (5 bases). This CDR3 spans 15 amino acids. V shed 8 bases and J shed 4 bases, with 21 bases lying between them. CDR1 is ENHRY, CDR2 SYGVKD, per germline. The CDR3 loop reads CAIGIDSAPLYEQYV. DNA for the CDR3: TGTGCCATCGGGATTGACAGTGCCCCCTTGTACGAGCAGTACGTC.

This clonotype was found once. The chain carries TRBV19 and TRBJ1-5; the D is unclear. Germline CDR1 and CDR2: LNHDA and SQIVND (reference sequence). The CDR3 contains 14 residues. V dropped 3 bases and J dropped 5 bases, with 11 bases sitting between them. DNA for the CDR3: TGTGCCAGTAGTATTAGTCAGATTGATCAGCCCCAGCATTTT. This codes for CASSISQIDQPQHF.

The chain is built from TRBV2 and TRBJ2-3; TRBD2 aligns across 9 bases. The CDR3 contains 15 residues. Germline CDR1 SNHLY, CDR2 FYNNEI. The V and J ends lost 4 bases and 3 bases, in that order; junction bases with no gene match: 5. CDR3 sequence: CASSVAGGLTDTQYF. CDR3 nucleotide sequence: TGTGCCAGCAGTGTTGCGGGGGGGCTGACAGATACGCAGTATTTT.

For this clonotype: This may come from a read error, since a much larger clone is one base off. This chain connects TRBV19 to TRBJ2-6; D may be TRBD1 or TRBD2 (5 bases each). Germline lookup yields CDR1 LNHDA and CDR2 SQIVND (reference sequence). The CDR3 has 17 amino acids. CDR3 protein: CASRPPGPSSGADVLTF. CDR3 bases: TGTGCCAGTAGACCACCGGGACCCAGCTCTGGGGCCGACGTCCTGACTTTC.

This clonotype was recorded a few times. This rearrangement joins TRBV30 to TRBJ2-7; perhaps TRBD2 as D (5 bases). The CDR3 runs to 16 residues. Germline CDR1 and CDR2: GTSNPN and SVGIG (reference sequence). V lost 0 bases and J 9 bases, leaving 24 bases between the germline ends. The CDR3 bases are TGTGCCTGGAGTGTACTTTCCGCGGGTTCCCCCAGTGGGCAGTACTTC. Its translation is CAWSVLSAGSPSGQYF. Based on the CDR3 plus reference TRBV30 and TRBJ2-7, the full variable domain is SQTIHQWPATLVQPVGSPLSLECTVEGTSNPNLYWYRQAAGRGLQLLFYSVGIGQISSEVPQNLSASRPQDRQFILSSKKLLLSDSGFYLCAWSVLSAGSPSGQYFGPGTRLTVT.

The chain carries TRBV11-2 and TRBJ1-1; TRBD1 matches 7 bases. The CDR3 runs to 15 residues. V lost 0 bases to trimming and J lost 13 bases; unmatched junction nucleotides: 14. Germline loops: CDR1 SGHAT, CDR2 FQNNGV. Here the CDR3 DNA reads TGTGCCAGCAGCTTAGATCAGGCTACCCTGAGACAGGGTTTCTTT. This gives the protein CASSLDQATLRQGFF.

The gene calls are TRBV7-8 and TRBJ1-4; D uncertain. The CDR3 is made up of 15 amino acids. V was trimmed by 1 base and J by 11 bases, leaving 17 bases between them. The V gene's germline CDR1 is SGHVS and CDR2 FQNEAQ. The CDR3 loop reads CASSLVAGSVGKLFF. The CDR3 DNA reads TGTGCCAGCAGCTTAGTAGCGGGGTCTGTGGGGAAACTGTTTTTT.

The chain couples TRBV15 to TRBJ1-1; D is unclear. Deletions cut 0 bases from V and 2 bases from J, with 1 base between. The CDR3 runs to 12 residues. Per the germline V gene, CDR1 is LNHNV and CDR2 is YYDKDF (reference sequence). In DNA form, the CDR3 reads TGTGCCACCAGCAGAGATAACACTGAAGCTTTCTTT. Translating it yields CATSRDNTEAFF.

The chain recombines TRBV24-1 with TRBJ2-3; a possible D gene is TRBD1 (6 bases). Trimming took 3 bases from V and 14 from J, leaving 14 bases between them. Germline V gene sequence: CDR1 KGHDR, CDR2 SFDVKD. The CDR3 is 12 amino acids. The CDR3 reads CATSDRLGGWYF. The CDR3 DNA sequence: TGTGCCACCAGTGATCGGCTAGGGGGTTGGTATTTT.

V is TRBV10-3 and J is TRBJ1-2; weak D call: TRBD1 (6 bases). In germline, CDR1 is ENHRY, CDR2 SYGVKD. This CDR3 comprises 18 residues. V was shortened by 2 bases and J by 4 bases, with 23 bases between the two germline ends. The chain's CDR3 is CAISEPGSTSRDIYGYTF. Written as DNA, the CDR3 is TGTGCCATCAGTGAGCCAGGATCCACGAGCCGGGACATCTATGGCTACACCTTC.

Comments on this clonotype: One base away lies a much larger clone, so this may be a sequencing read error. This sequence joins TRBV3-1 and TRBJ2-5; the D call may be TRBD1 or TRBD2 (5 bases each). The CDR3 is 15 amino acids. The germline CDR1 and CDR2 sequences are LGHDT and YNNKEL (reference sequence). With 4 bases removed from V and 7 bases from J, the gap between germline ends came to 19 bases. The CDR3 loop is CASSLVPTGAGTQYF. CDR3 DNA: TGTGCCAGCAGCCTGGTCCCCACAGGTGCGGGGACCCAGTACTTC.

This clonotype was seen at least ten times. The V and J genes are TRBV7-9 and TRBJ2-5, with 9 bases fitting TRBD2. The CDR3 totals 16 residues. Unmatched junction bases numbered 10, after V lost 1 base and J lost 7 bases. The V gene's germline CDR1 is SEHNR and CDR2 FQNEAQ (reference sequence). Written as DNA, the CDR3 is TGTGCCAGCAGCTTAGACGGCGGGGGGGGGTATGGGACCCAGTACTTC. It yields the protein CASSLDGGGGYGTQYF.

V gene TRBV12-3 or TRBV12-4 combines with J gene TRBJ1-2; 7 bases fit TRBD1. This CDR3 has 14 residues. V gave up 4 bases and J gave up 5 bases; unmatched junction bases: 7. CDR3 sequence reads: CASSSRDSIYGYTF. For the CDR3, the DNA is TGTGCCAGCAGTTCCCGGGACAGCATTTATGGCTACACCTTC.

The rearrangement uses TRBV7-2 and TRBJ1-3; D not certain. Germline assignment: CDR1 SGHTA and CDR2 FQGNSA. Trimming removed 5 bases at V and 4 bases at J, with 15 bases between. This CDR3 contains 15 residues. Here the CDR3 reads CASSPIPASGNTIYF. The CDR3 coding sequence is TGTGCCAGCAGCCCCATCCCAGCCAGCGGAAACACCATATATTTT.